This note documents a single T cell receptor (beta chain) sequence. Its antigen is as yet unknown. A multiplex PCR was run with 60 Vbeta primers and 13 Jbeta primers. Sequencing was performed with immunoSEQ multiplex PCR; in TCRdb, only in-frame clones are kept and a portion is missing. Among approximately 220,000 clones listed, approximately 83% were seen once. The sample originates from a study of cytomegalovirus exposure and HLA in healthy donors. Study-level findings and limits: For most subjects, TCR beta sequences were reported to predict HLA-A and HLA-B alleles with accuracy. The authors enumerated some 170 TCR beta chains as linked to cytomegalovirus. In a later analysis, more than 15,000 TCR beta sequences were associated with HLA alleles at 0.05 false discovery rate. In an earlier analysis, productive rearrangement rates for most beta V segments clustered near 87% or 30%.

Trimming removed 2 bases from V and 6 bases from J; junction bases left unmatched: 4. The CDR3 has 16 residues. CDR1 is MRHNA, CDR2 SNTAGT, per germline. This chain links TRBV6-4 with TRBJ2-2; 12 bases are shared with TRBD2. The receptor was isolated from a boy between 2 and 10 years old in good health and CMV-seronegative. Sample: PBMCs. As DNA, the CDR3 is TGTGCCAGCAGTGACCTGACTAGCGGGAGCCCCGGGGAGCTGTTTTTT. Amino acids: CASSDLTSGSPGELFF.